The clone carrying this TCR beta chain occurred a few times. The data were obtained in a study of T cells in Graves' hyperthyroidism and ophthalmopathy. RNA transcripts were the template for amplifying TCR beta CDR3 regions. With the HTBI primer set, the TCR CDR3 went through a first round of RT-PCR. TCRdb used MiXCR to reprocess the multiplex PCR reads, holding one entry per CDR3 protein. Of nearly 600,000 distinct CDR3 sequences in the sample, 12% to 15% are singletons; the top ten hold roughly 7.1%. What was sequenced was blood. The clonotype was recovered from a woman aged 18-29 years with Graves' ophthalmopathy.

The CDR3 sequence is CASSSRTDYGYTF. CDR3 in DNA: TGTGCCAGCAGCTCACGGACAGACTATGGCTACACCTTC. The V gene is TRBV7-9, the J gene TRBJ1-2; possible D gene TRBD1, 6 bases. There are 13 residues in the CDR3. V lost 4 bases, J lost 3 bases, and 9 bases lay in between. Germline lookup yields CDR1 SEHNR and CDR2 FQNEAQ (reference sequence).